This T cell receptor (beta chain) emerged from a study of tumor-infiltrating lymphocytes in primary liver carcinoma (dated by TCRdb to 2017 to 2019). Background for the entire study: The five patients, three men and two women aged 30 to 69 years, had hepatocellular carcinoma (four) or combined HCC and intrahepatic cholangiocarcinoma (one). TCRbeta repertoire sequencing covered 35 or so specimens from 5 patients: around 25 tumor regions, 5 adjacent noncancerous liver tissues and 5 peripheral blood samples. Tumors of the five patients were stage T1-T3 N0M0 with maximum diameters of 4.2 to 10 cm. Agilent mRNA microarray profiling was performed on the 25 tumor region samples to relate TCRbeta repertoire diversity to the local molecular phenotype. Each sample produced roughly 3.65 to 7.5 million productive TCRbeta reads, and read depth showed no significant difference between tissue types. Repertoires from technical replicates were highly reproducible, with mean shared-clone rates about 0.88 and correlation coefficients above 0.95. The study combined TCRbeta repertoire sequencing, expression microarrays and whole-exome sequencing across five regions of each liver tumor, with adjacent normal tissue and blood. What the study reported, not specific to this receptor: Compared with blood, tumors had a significantly larger share of the repertoire taken up by the top 250 clones (p = 0.039). Because only the TCR beta chain was sequenced and unpaired alpha chains were not captured, true repertoire diversity is likely underestimated. Only roughly 7-24% of top clones appeared in all five regions of a tumor, which suggests that tumor-infiltrating T cells are spatially heterogeneous. With just 4 or 5 patients in the study, the authors point out that the findings should be validated in a larger study. Repertoire overlap was found to be higher between tumor regions (mean around 35%) than between tumor-adjacent (roughly 17%) or tumor-blood (about 15%) pairs, consistent with antigen-driven expansion. Because the samples were bulk and unsorted, CD4+ and CD8+ T cell repertoires could not be compared.

This clonotype appeared many times. Its antigen remains unidentified. No quality values exist for individual bases; no much larger clone is one base distant. Without any cell sorting, total RNA and DNA were extracted together from around 20-30 mg of bulk tissue using the AllPrep DNA/RNA mini kit. Surgical resection was performed in China between November 2015 and 2016 on five or six patients with histopathologically diagnosed primary liver carcinoma. Patients had chronic HBV infection and were treatment-naive at sampling. Five spatially separated regions were sampled from each tumor: the superior, inferior, left-lateral and right-lateral poles, plus the tumor centre. According to histology, viable tumor cells made up more than 75% of every tumor sample. Fresh tumor and adjacent tissue pieces were bisected; one half was stored in RNAlater at -80°C, the other sent for histology. TCRbeta-specific cDNA was reverse-transcribed from roughly 500 ng total RNA using a constant-region primer and ProtoScript II reverse transcriptase. Three nested multiplex PCR rounds, following a slightly modified ARM-PCR procedure, were used to build the TCRbeta libraries. Each of the first two PCR rounds ran for approximately 10 cycles using multiplex TRBV1-TRBV30 forward primers together with a Cbeta reverse primer. Sample barcodes and Illumina adapters were added in a final 25-cycle PCR using Deep VentR polymerase. Amplicons of 200-500 bp were gel-purified with a QIAquick gel extraction kit before sequencing. An Illumina HiSeq 2500 was used to sequence the TCRbeta amplicons, generating 250-bp paired-end reads. In the source study's methods: Trimmomatic v0.33 was used to quality-trim the reads, and FLASH v1.2.11 was used to merge paired reads so that full CDR3 sequences could be recovered. V, D and J germline segments were assigned to the rearranged TCRbeta sequences using MiGEC v1.2.1b. Clonotype statistics and Shannon-Wiener diversity indices were calculated with VDJtools v1.0.0. Except for diversity analysis, only the 250 most abundant clonotypes of each sample were used in subsequent analyses to reduce sampling bias. Using fastp trimming at Q25 and MiXCR clonotype assembly, TCRdb reanalyzed the public sequencing data and kept in-frame beta chains. Rows are combined by CDR3 protein, so each entry shows the most common genes and DNA. The V and J calls reflect TCRdb's pipeline rather than the authors' work. The sample table lists 150,000 to 200,000 distinct CDR3 sequences, around 85% of them with a count of one. The ten largest clones capture around 18% of the sample.

Trimming costs V 5 bases and J 1 base, and their ends lie 8 bases apart. CDR1 is given as SQVTM and CDR2 as ANQGSEA, both from the germline V gene. Including cysteine and phenylalanine, the CDR3 has 12 amino acids. The DNA shown is the 36-base CDR3, in frame from base 1. The sequence was collected from a man in his forties with primary liver carcinoma and hepatitis B virus infection. The chain is assembled from TRBV29-1 and TRBJ2-5; there is no confident call for the D gene. The sample taken for sequencing was tumor tissue from primary liver carcinoma. The sequenced DNA is TGCAGCGTTTTGGGGTCCCAAGAGACCCAGTACTTC. Translation gives CSVLGSQETQYF.